This T cell receptor beta chain originates from a study of cytomegalovirus exposure and HLA in healthy donors. Primers included in the PCR were 60 Vbeta and 13 Jbeta primers. Generated by immunoSEQ multiplex PCR, the TCRdb table keeps only in-frame clones and is missing some. The table lists 80,000 to 100,000 clones, around 86% of them singletons. V lost 8 bases to trimming and J lost 1 base, with 11 bases between them. The germline V gene has CDR1 MNHEY and CDR2 SMNVEV (reference sequence). The CDR3 has 13 residues. The rearrangement joins TRBV27 to TRBJ2-5; perhaps TRBD1 as D (5 bases). The clonotype was recovered from a female donor in good health and CMV-seropositive. The sequencing sample was made of PBMCs. Here the CDR3 DNA reads TGTGCCAGCTCCCCTGGGGCCCAAGAGACCCAGTACTTC. As protein: CASSPGAQETQYF.